A single sample gave rise to the 27 T cell receptor beta chains below, sequenced in a study of blood T cell repertoires in COVID-19. The protocol was immunoSEQ multiplex PCR, while the TCRdb copy is restricted to in-frame clones and leaves out a portion. The sample has approximately 65,000 clones; approximately 70% are singletons. Sequencing input: PBMCs or T cells enriched from blood (not recorded which). The receptors were sampled from a woman aged 55-69 years who had been exposed to COVID-19.

The chain joins TRBV29-1 to TRBJ1-2, with 9 positions matching TRBD1. Germline CDR1 SQVTM, CDR2 ANQGSEA. This CDR3 region has 15 residues. J was trimmed by 1 base and V by 7 bases; bases with no gene match: 10. The CDR3 nucleotides are TGCAGCGGCTACACCGGGACAGGGATTAACTATGGCTACACCTTC. This translates into CSGYTGTGINYGYTF.

The chain links TRBV24-1 to TRBJ1-5; D not certain. V was cut by 3 bases and J by 3 bases, with 11 bases left in between. Germline V gives CDR1 KGHDR, CDR2 SFDVKD. This CDR3 comprises 15 residues. This chain's CDR3 is CATSDRGGYNQPQHF. Written as DNA, the CDR3 is TGTGCCACCAGTGATCGTGGCGGGTACAATCAGCCCCAGCATTTT.

V gene TRBV6-5 combines with J gene TRBJ1-1; 8 bases are shared with TRBD1. Looked up from germline, CDR1 is MNHEY and CDR2 is SVGAGI. The ends lost 4 bases at V and 1 base at J; junction bases unmatched: 2. The CDR3 extends over 14 amino acids. In DNA form, the CDR3 reads TGTGCCAGCAGTTGGGACAGGACGAACACTGAAGCTTTCTTT. It is translated as CASSWDRTNTEAFF.

The rearrangement joins TRBV9 to TRBJ2-1, with TRBD2 matching 8 bases. Germline V gene data show CDR1 as SGDLS and CDR2 as YYNGEE. V was pared by 4 bases and J by 0 bases, with 9 bases of the junction left unmatched. CDR3 length: 17 residues. The CDR3 DNA sequence: TGTGCCAGCAGCTTAGCGGGGAGCTTCAGCTCCTACAATGAGCAGTTCTTC. It translates to CASSLAGSFSSYNEQFF.

This chain joins TRBV9 and TRBJ2-3; 11 bases agree with TRBD2. Germline assignment: CDR1 SGDLS and CDR2 YYNGEE. The CDR3 is 20 residues long. Germline trimming cut 3 bases from V and 3 bases from J; bases unmatched to any gene: 18. CDR3 loop: CASSDAGTSGTRFRTDTQYF. CDR3 nucleotide sequence: TGTGCCAGCAGCGATGCCGGGACTAGCGGTACAAGGTTTAGAACAGATACGCAGTATTTT.

CDR3 loop: CASSWWQGGGTGELFF. The CDR3 DNA sequence: TGTGCCAGCAGCTGGTGGCAGGGCGGTGGCACCGGGGAGCTGTTTTTT. This chain joins TRBV5-6 and TRBJ2-2, with a weak D call TRBD1 (5 bases). The CDR3 is made up of 16 amino acids. V lost 3 bases to trimming and J lost 4 bases, with 16 bases between them. Germline loops: CDR1 SGHDT, CDR2 YYEEEE.

V usage is TRBV6-5 and J usage is TRBJ1-5, with a possible D match to TRBD1 (5 bases). CDR3 size: 14 residues. Trimming removed 6 bases from V and 4 bases from J, with 13 bases in between. Germline CDR1 and CDR2: MNHEY and SVGAGI. CDR3 sequence reads: CASSGHRTNQPQHF. CDR3 sequence (DNA): TGTGCCAGCAGCGGACACCGTACTAATCAGCCCCAGCATTTT.

The chain recombines TRBV7-2 with TRBJ1-5; TRBD1 aligns across 10 bases. Per the germline V gene, CDR1 is SGHTA and CDR2 is FQGNSA. V lost 11 bases to trimming and J lost 4 bases; unmatched junction nucleotides: 11. The CDR3 covers 15 residues. CDR3 protein: CACGGGQGINQPQHF. The CDR3 DNA is TGTGCCTGCGGGGGGGGACAGGGGATAAATCAGCCCCAGCATTTT.

In this sample, this clone turned up a few times. This chain links TRBV2 with TRBJ2-6; 8 bases match TRBD2. Germline loops: CDR1 SNHLY, CDR2 FYNNEI. Germline trimming cut 7 bases from V and 0 bases from J; bases unmatched to any gene: 11. CDR3 length equals 18 residues. The CDR3 loop is CASIYGGGPTSGANVLTF. DNA for the CDR3: TGTGCCAGCATCTACGGGGGGGGACCCACCTCTGGGGCCAACGTCCTGACTTTC. Full variable domain (rest looked up from reference TRBV2 and TRBJ2-6): EPEVTQTPSHQVTQMGQEVILRCVPISNHLYFYWYRQILGQKVEFLVSFYNNEISEKSEIFDDQFSVERPDGSNFTLKIRSTKLEDSAMYFCASIYGGGPTSGANVLTFGAGSRLTVL.

This clone was detected once. The chain is built from TRBV2 and TRBJ2-3, with 7 positions matching TRBD1. CDR1 and CDR2 (germline): SNHLY, FYNNEI. There are 17 residues in the CDR3. V shed 5 bases, J shed 3 bases, and the junction held 14 bases outside the gene matches. CDR3 nucleotides: TGTGCCAGCAGTCCGGGACAGTTTATAGCAGCTACAGATACGCAGTATTTT. This codes for CASSPGQFIAATDTQYF.

The V and J genes are TRBV29-1 and TRBJ1-1; tentatively, D is TRBD1 (5 bases). This CDR3 is built from 12 residues. Per the germline V gene, CDR1 is SQVTM and CDR2 is ANQGSEA. Deletions cut 6 bases from V and 6 bases from J, with 14 bases between. The CDR3 sequence: CSVPRGSAEAFF. The DNA of the CDR3 is TGCAGCGTGCCTCGGGGGTCTGCTGAAGCTTTCTTT.

The chain has TRBV6-5 and TRBJ1-6; D gene ambiguous. The CDR3 loop spans 13 amino acids. Germline CDR1 MNHEY, CDR2 SVGAGI. Trimming removed 6 bases from V and 7 bases from J, with 10 bases in between. CDR3 sequence: CASRVQENSPLHF. CDR3 coding DNA: TGTGCCAGCAGGGTGCAGGAAAATTCACCCCTCCACTTT.

The chain combines TRBV27 with TRBJ2-7, with D hard to call. Germline V gene lookup returns CDR1 MNHEY and CDR2 SMNVEV (reference sequence). The CDR3 runs 10 residues. The V end was cut by 10 bases, the J end by 3 bases, with 7 bases between. The CDR3 DNA is TGTGCCATCGACTTCTACGAGCAGTACTTC. Translation gives CAIDFYEQYF.

This chain connects TRBV21-1 to TRBJ2-1; TRBD2 reflects the table's D call only, with no check against the DNA. TRBV21-1 is designated a pseudogene. This CDR3 region has 20 residues. Here the CDR3 reads CASSKGHHPGFLACYNEQFF. The CDR3 DNA is TGTGCCAGCAGCAAAGGACATCACCCAGGCTTTCTAGCATGTTACAATGAGCAGTTCTTC.

The chain joins TRBV28 to TRBJ1-2, with TRBD1 as a possible D gene (6 bases). Germline CDR1 reads MDHEN; CDR2 reads SYDVKM. V was shortened by 5 bases and J by 5 bases, with 18 bases between the two germline ends. This CDR3 is built from 15 residues. CDR3 amino acids: CASSGQWGGFYGYTF. In nucleotides, the CDR3 is TGTGCCAGCAGTGGGCAGTGGGGGGGCTTTTATGGCTACACCTTC.

The gene calls are TRBV10-3 and TRBJ1-2, with D tentatively TRBD1 (5 bases). From germline, CDR1 is ENHRY and CDR2 SYGVKD. The CDR3 runs to 13 residues. Trimming shortened V by 5 bases and J by 2 bases, and 9 bases separated the two germline ends. DNA for the CDR3: TGTGCCATCAGTAAGACAGAGAACTATGGCTACACCTTC. Its protein product is CAISKTENYGYTF.

The CDR3 DNA is TGCGCCAGCAGCCAAGATCAGCTACAGACCTTTAATCAGCCCCAGCATTTT. It specifies CASSQDQLQTFNQPQHF. The chain has TRBV4-1 and TRBJ1-5; D is unresolved. CDR3 length equals 17 residues. The V gene's germline CDR1 is MGHRA and CDR2 YSYEKL. Deletions cut 0 bases from V and 4 bases from J, with 16 bases between.

The rearrangement uses TRBV5-1 and TRBJ2-2; 8 bases align to TRBD1. V lost 4 bases and J lost 4; bases outside the gene matches: 9. The CDR3 runs 16 residues. Germline loops: CDR1 SGHRS, CDR2 YFSETQ. CDR3 nucleotide sequence: TGCGCCAGCAGCCCTGACAGGGGCGGTGGCACCGGGGAGCTGTTTTTT. As protein: CASSPDRGGGTGELFF. Using reference TRBV5-1 and TRBJ2-2 for the parts outside the CDR3, the full variable domain is KAGVTQTPRYLIKTRGQQVTLSCSPISGHRSVSWYQQTPGQGLQFLFEYFSETQRNKGNFPGRFSGRQFSNSRSEMNVSTLELGDSALYLCASSPDRGGGTGELFFGEGSRLTVL.

This clone was seen ten or more times. The V gene is TRBV10-1, the J gene TRBJ1-5; TRBD1 matches at 9 bases. J was trimmed by 4 bases and V by 1 base; bases with no gene match: 11. Germline values: CDR1 WNHNN, CDR2 SYGVQD (reference sequence). This CDR3 spans 18 amino acids. The CDR3 sequence is CASSECWGTGGVNQPQHF. DNA of the CDR3: TGCGCCAGCAGTGAGTGCTGGGGAACAGGGGGCGTTAATCAGCCCCAGCATTTT.

The rearrangement uses TRBV28 and TRBJ2-4; the D gene is possibly TRBD1 (6 bases). This CDR3 is 14 amino acids long. Between the trimmed V and J ends, which lost 5 bases and 7 bases, there was a span of 15 bases. Germline values: CDR1 MDHEN, CDR2 SYDVKM. The CDR3 is CASSQAGAVNIQYF. In DNA, the CDR3 is TGTGCCAGCAGTCAAGCAGGGGCCGTTAACATTCAGTACTTC.

The rearrangement links TRBV28 to TRBJ2-7, with D possibly matching TRBD2 (5 bases). The germline V gene has CDR1 MDHEN and CDR2 SYDVKM. The CDR3 covers 14 residues. V shed 3 bases and J shed 6 bases, with 15 bases lying between them. CDR3: CASSLPQVGGEQYF. CDR3 sequence (DNA): TGTGCCAGCAGTTTGCCCCAGGTTGGAGGCGAGCAGTACTTC.

This chain joins TRBV6-5 and TRBJ1-2; D uncertain. V was clipped by 7 bases and J by 4 bases, with 13 bases between them. There are 13 residues in the CDR3. Looked up from germline, CDR1 is MNHEY and CDR2 is SVGAGI. CDR3 coding DNA: TGTGCCAGCACCCCGAGAGGTGGCTATGGCTACACCTTC. The encoded protein is CASTPRGGYGYTF.

The chain recombines TRBV5-1 with TRBJ2-1; 9 bases agree with TRBD1. Germline-derived CDR1 and CDR2 are SGHRS and YFSETQ. After removal of 4 bases from V and 2 bases from J, the junction contained 7 bases not matched to a gene. The CDR3 runs 16 residues. This CDR3 reads CASSALDRGAYNEQFF. The CDR3 nucleotides read TGCGCCAGCAGCGCTCTCGACAGGGGGGCCTACAATGAGCAGTTCTTC.

This clone appeared a single time. The chain has TRBV11-2 and TRBJ2-1; 12 bases line up with TRBD2. After removal of 6 bases from V and 5 bases from J, the junction contained 2 bases not matched to a gene. The CDR3 consists of 14 residues. Looked up from germline, CDR1 is SGHAT and CDR2 is FQNNGV. CDR3 loop: CASRLAGGDNEQFF. The DNA of the CDR3 is TGTGCCAGCAGACTAGCGGGAGGTGACAATGAGCAGTTCTTC. Variable domain in full (rest from reference TRBV11-2 and TRBJ2-1): EAGVAQSPRYKIIEKRQSVAFWCNPISGHATLYWYQQILGQGPKLLIQFQNNGVVDDSQLPKDRFSAERLKGVDSTLKIQPAKLEDSAVYLCASRLAGGDNEQFFGPGTRLTVL.

The chain carries TRBV28 and TRBJ1-5; 7 nucleotides match TRBD1. In germline, CDR1 is MDHEN, CDR2 SYDVKM. The CDR3 totals 13 residues. Trimming took 6 bases from V and 7 from J; bases not matched to a gene: 6. The CDR3: CASRKGAAQPQHF. The CDR3 DNA follows: TGTGCCAGCAGAAAGGGGGCAGCCCAGCCCCAGCATTTT.

This rearrangement joins TRBV29-1 to TRBJ1-4, with D tentatively TRBD1 (6 bases). V lost 6 bases and J 7 bases, leaving 18 bases between the germline ends. This CDR3 has 14 amino acids. In germline, CDR1 is SQVTM, CDR2 ANQGSEA. CDR3 DNA sequence: TGCAGCGTAGATAGCGGGGGCAGGGTTGAAAAACTGTTTTTT. Protein sequence: CSVDSGGRVEKLFF. Complete variable domain (other parts from reference TRBV29-1 and TRBJ1-4): SAVISQKPSRDICQRGTSLTIQCQVDSQVTMMFWYRQQPGQSLTLIATANQGSEATYESGFVIDKFPISRPNLTFSTLTVSNMSPEDSSIYLCSVDSGGRVEKLFFGSGTQLSVL.

The chain is built from TRBV29-1 and TRBJ1-3; D unresolved. The length of the CDR3 is 14 residues. CDR1 and CDR2 (germline): SQVTM, ANQGSEA. Trimming shortened V by 4 bases and J by 4 bases, and 14 bases separated the two germline ends. The CDR3 region is CSVVVGGGGNTIYF. The CDR3 nucleotides read TGCAGCGTTGTAGTAGGCGGCGGCGGAAACACCATATATTTT.